The rows below give T cell receptor beta chains drawn from one sample of a study of blood T cell repertoires in COVID-19. Produced via immunoSEQ multiplex PCR; TCRdb's table is partial and in-frame only. Of about 150,000 clones listed, over 80% were seen once; the top ten hold approximately 5.1%. Sequencing was done on a sample of PBMCs or T cells enriched from blood (not recorded which). The origin of the receptors is a man aged 65-85 years who had been exposed to COVID-19. The CDR3 runs from the conserved cysteine through the conserved F or W. Each record gives: clone size, D gene, J gene, V gene, CDR3 protein, CDR3 DNA. D genes are given only for firm matches. Size is stated for part of the rows, as once, few or many counts, or as a class when the clone is expanded.

clone size: few; D gene: TRBD2; J gene: TRBJ2-2; V gene: TRBV9; CDR3 protein: CASTTSGIAGELFF; CDR3 DNA: TGTGCCAGCACCACTAGCGGGATCGCCGGGGAGCTGTTTTTT
clone size: once; D gene: -; J gene: TRBJ2-3; V gene: TRBV5-4; CDR3 protein: CASSLKVGGGGTDTQYF; CDR3 DNA: TGTGCCAGCAGCTTAAAGGTTGGTGGGGGAGGAACAGATACGCAGTATTTT
clone size: -; D gene: -; J gene: TRBJ1-5; V gene: TRBV5-5; CDR3 protein: CASSLIPGVEYQPQHF; CDR3 DNA: TGTGCCAGCAGCTTAATCCCAGGCGTCGAATATCAGCCCCAGCATTTT
clone size: -; D gene: -; J gene: TRBJ2-7; V gene: TRBV3-1/TRBV3-2; CDR3 protein: CASSQVAVASRYEQYF; CDR3 DNA: TGTGCCAGCAGCCAAGTAGCGGTAGCGTCCCGCTACGAGCAGTACTTC
clone size: -; D gene: -; J gene: TRBJ1-1; V gene: TRBV3-1/TRBV3-2; CDR3 protein: CASSQDRGGRGRSSGAEAFF; CDR3 DNA: TGTGCCAGCAGCCAAGATCGAGGTGGAAGGGGCCGCAGTAGTGGAGCTGAAGCTTTCTTT
clone size: -; D gene: -; J gene: TRBJ1-5; V gene: TRBV19; CDR3 protein: CASSVLSGVGTSQPQHF; CDR3 DNA: TGTGCCAGTAGTGTGTTATCGGGGGTAGGCACAAGTCAGCCCCAGCATTTT
clone size: few; D gene: -; J gene: TRBJ1-1; V gene: TRBV4-3; CDR3 protein: CASSPDSLNTEAFF; CDR3 DNA: TGCGCCAGCAGCCCCGACAGTCTAAACACTGAAGCTTTCTTT
clone size: few; D gene: -; J gene: TRBJ1-2; V gene: TRBV6-1; CDR3 protein: CASSDPSNYGYTF; CDR3 DNA: TGTGCCAGCAGTGACCCGTCGAACTATGGCTACACCTTC
clone size: -; D gene: -; J gene: TRBJ1-2; V gene: TRBV5-5; CDR3 protein: CASSLGREGGYTF; CDR3 DNA: TGTGCCAGCAGCTTGGGCAGGGAAGGCGGCTACACCTTC
clone size: -; D gene: TRBD1; J gene: TRBJ1-1; V gene: TRBV13; CDR3 protein: CASSEPTGQLNTEAFF; CDR3 DNA: TGTGCCAGCAGCGAACCAACGGGACAGTTAAACACTGAAGCTTTCTTT